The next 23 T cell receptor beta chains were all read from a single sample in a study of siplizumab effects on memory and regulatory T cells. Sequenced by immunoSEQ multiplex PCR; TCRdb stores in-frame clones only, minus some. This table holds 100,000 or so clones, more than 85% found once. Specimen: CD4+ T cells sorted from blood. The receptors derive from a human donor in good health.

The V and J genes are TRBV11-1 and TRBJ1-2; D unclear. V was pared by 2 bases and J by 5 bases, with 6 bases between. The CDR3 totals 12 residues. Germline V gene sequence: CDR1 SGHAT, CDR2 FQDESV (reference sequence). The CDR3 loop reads CASSLKGYGYTF. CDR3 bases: TGTGCCAGCAGCTTAAAAGGATATGGCTACACCTTC.

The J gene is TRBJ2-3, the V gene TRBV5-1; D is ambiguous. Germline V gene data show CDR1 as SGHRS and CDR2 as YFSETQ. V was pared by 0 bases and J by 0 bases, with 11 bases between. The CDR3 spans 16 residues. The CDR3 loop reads CASSLVGGTSTDTQYF. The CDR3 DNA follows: TGCGCCAGCAGCTTGGTCGGCGGTACTAGCACAGATACGCAGTATTTT. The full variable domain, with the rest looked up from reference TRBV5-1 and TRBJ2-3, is KAGVTQTPRYLIKTRGQQVTLSCSPISGHRSVSWYQQTPGQGLQFLFEYFSETQRNKGNFPGRFSGRQFSNSRSEMNVSTLELGDSALYLCASSLVGGTSTDTQYFGPGTRLTVL.

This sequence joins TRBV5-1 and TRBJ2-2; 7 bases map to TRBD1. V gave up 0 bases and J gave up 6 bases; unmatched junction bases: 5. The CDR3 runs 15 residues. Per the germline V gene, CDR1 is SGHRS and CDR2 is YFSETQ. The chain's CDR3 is CASSLEGGKAGELFF. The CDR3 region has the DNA TGCGCCAGCAGCTTGGAAGGGGGCAAGGCCGGGGAGCTGTTTTTT.

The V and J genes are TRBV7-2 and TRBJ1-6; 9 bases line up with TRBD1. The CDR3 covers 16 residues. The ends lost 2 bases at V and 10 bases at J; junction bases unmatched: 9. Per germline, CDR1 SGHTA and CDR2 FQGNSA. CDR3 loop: CASSLSGGTGYSPLHF. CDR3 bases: TGTGCCAGCAGCTTAAGTGGTGGGACAGGGTACTCACCCCTCCACTTT. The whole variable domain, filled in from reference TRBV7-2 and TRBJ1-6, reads GAGVSQSPSNKVTEKGKDVELRCDPISGHTALYWYRQSLGQGLEFLIYFQGNSAPDKSGLPSDRFSAERTGGSVSTLTIQRTQQEDSAVYLCASSLSGGTGYSPLHFGNGTRLTVT.

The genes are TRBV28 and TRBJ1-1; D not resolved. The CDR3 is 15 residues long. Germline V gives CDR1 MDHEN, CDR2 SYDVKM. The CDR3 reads CGTGKIYNWDTEAFF. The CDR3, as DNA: TGTGGGACCGGGAAGATATATAACTGGGACACTGAAGCTTTCTTT.

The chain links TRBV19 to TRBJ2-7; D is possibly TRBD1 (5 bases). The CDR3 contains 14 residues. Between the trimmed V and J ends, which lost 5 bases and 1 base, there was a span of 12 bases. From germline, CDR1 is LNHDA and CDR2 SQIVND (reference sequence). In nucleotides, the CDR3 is TGTGCCAGTAGTTCGGCAGGGAATTCCTACGAGCAGTACTTC. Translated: CASSSAGNSYEQYF.

CDR3 DNA sequence: TGTGCCAGCAGCTACCGGACAGCGCCGTTAACCGGGGAGCTGTTTTTT. It translates to CASSYRTAPLTGELFF. The chain uses TRBV9 and TRBJ2-2, with D possibly matching TRBD1 (6 bases). Germline V gene lookup returns CDR1 SGDLS and CDR2 YYNGEE. With 4 bases removed from V and 5 bases from J, the gap between germline ends came to 18 bases. CDR3 size: 16 residues.

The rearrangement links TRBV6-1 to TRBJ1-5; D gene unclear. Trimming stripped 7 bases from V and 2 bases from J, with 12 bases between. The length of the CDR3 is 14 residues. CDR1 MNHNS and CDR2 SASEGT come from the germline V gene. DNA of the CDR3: TGTGCCAGCAATGGTTCAGGTCGCAATCAGCCCCAGCATTTT. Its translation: CASNGSGRNQPQHF.

The CDR3 nucleotides are TGTGCCAGCAGTTCGGACAGCCAATATAGCAATCAGCCCCAGCATTTT. As protein: CASSSDSQYSNQPQHF. The chain carries TRBV28 and TRBJ1-5; possibly TRBD1 for D (6 bases). The CDR3 totals 16 residues. With 4 bases removed from V and 0 bases from J, the gap between germline ends came to 13 bases. Germline lookup yields CDR1 MDHEN and CDR2 SYDVKM.

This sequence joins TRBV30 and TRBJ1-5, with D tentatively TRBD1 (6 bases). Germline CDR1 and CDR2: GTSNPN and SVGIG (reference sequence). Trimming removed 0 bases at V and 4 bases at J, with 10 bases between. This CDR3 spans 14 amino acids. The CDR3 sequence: CAWSVGGGNQPQHF. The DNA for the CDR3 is TGTGCCTGGAGTGTAGGGGGAGGGAATCAGCCCCAGCATTTT.

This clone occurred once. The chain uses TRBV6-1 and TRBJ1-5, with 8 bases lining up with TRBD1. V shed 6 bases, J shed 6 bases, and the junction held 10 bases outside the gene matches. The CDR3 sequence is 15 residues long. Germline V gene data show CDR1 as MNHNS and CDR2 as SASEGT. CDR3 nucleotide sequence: TGTGCCAGCAGCAAAGACAGGGGTCAAGTTCAGCCCCAGCATTTT. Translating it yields CASSKDRGQVQPQHF.

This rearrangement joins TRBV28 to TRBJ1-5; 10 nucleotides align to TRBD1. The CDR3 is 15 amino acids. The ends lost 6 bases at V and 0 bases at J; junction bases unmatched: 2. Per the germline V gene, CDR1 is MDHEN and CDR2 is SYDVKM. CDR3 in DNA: TGTGCCAGCAGGGGACAGGGGAATAGCAATCAGCCCCAGCATTTT. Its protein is CASRGQGNSNQPQHF.

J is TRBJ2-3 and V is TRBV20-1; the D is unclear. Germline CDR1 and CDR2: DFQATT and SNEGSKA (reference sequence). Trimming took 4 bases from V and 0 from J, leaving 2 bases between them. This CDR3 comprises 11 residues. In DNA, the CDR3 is TGCAGTGCTACTAGCACAGATACGCAGTATTTT. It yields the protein CSATSTDTQYF.

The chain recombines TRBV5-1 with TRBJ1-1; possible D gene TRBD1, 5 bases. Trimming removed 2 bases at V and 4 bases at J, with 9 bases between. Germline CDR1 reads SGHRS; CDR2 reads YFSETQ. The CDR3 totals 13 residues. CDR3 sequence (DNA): TGCGCCAGCAGCTTCCCGGGGGGCACTGAAGCTTTCTTT. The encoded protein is CASSFPGGTEAFF.

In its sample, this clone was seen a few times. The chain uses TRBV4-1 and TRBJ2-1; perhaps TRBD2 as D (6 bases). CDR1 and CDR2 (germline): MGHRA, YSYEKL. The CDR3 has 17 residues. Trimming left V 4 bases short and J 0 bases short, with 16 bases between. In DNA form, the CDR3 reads TGCGCCAGCAGCCCGACTTCCGTAGCGGCCTCCTACAATGAGCAGTTCTTC. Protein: CASSPTSVAASYNEQFF.

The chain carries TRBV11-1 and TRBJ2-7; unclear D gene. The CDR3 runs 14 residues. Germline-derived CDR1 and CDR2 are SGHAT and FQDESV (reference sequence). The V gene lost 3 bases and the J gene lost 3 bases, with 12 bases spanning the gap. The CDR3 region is CASSFSWTGYEQYF. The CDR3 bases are TGTGCCAGCAGCTTTTCGTGGACGGGCTACGAGCAGTACTTC.

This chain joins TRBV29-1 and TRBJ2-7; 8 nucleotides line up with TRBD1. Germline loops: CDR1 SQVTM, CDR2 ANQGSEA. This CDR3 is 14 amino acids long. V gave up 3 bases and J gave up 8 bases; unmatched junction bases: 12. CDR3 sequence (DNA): TGCAGCGTTGAGAACCCGGGACAGGCGTACCAGCAGTACTTC. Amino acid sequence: CSVENPGQAYQQYF.

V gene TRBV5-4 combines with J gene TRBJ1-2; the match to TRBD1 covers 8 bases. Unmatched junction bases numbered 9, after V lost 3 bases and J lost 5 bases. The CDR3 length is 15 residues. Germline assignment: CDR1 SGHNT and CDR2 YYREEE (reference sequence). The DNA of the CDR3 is TGTGCCAGCAGCTCGACAGGGGCCCTGGTTTATGGCTACACCTTC. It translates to CASSSTGALVYGYTF.

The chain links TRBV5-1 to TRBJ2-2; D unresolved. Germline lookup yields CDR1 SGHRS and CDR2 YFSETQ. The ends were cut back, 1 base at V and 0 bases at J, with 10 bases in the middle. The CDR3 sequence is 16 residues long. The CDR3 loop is CASSLYGLTNTGELFF. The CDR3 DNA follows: TGCGCCAGCAGCTTGTATGGCCTAACGAACACCGGGGAGCTGTTTTTT.

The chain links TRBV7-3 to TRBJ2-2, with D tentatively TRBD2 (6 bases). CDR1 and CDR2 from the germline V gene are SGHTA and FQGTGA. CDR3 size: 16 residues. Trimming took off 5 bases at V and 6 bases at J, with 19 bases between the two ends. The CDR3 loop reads CASSPARTIRAGELFF. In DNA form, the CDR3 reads TGTGCCAGCAGCCCTGCCCGGACTATTCGAGCCGGGGAGCTGTTTTTT.

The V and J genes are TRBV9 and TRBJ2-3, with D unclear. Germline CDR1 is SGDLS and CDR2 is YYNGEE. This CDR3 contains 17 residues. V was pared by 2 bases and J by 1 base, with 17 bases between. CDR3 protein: CASSVLDPRWGTDTQYF. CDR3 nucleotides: TGTGCCAGCAGCGTTTTGGATCCACGCTGGGGCACAGATACGCAGTATTTT.

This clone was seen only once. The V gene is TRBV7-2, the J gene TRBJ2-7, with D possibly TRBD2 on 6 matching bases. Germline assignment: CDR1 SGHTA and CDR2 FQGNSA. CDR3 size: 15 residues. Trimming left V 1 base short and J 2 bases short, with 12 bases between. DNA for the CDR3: TGTGCCAGCAGCTTAGATACTAGCAGTCCCTACGAGCAGTACTTC. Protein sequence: CASSLDTSSPYEQYF.

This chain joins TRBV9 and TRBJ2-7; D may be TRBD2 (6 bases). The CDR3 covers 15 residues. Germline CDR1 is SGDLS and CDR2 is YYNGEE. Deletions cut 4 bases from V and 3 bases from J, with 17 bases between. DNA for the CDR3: TGTGCCAGCAGCCCTCGCATCGGGAGAAGCTACGAGCAGTACTTC. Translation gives CASSPRIGRSYEQYF. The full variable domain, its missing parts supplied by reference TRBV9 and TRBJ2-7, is DSGVTQTPKHLITATGQRVTLRCSPRSGDLSVYWYQQSLDQGLQFLIQYYNGEERAKGNILERFSAQQFPDLHSELNLSSLELGDSALYFCASSPRIGRSYEQYFGPGTRLTVT.